Reported below is one T cell receptor beta chain. The CDR3 consists of 15 residues. Per the germline V gene, CDR1 is SEHNR and CDR2 is FQNEAQ (reference sequence). The V end was cut by 6 bases, the J end by 3 bases, with 18 bases between. The entry originates in a study of blood T cell repertoires in COVID-19. Across the study: Both acute and convalescent COVID-19 samples were obtained from the United States, Italy and Spain. Sources were T cells, B-cell-depleted T cells, or PBMCs; the material itself was cDNA or gDNA.

Seattle researchers signed up patients amid active infection and tracked them longitudinally. Authors' data handling: Reference gene primers were amplified, and this amplification served to estimate nucleated cell counts. TCRdb keeps only in-frame clones here, not all; method: immunoSEQ multiplex PCR. V, J and clone size reflect that table, while D and trimming were determined from the DNA. The table has roughly 110,000 clones, over 65% seen once. The rearrangement uses TRBV7-9 and TRBJ2-7; tentative D call: TRBD2 (6 bases). The source of this sequence is an older man with COVID-19, enrolled during active disease. Sequencing was carried out using peripheral blood. The CDR3 DNA is TGTGCCAGCAGTCCAGGAGGGCCCAGAGACTACGAGCAGTACTTC. It is translated as CASSPGGPRDYEQYF.